Listed below are T cell receptor beta chains from one sample, sequenced in a study of T cells in Graves' hyperthyroidism and ophthalmopathy. From the multiplex PCR reads, TCRdb called clonotypes with MiXCR, one entry per CDR3 protein. The sample records more than 500,000 distinct CDR3 sequences, around 16% being singletons. The sample taken for sequencing was blood. These receptors came from a woman in her thirties with Graves' ophthalmopathy. CDR3s include the opening cysteine and the closing phenylalanine or tryptophan. D genes are given only for firm matches. Some rows mark clone size as missing; the rest say once, few, many or name a class of expanded clone.

j_call clone_size d_call v_call cdr3_aa cdr3_nt
TRBJ2-1 many . TRBV5-1 CASSLRVSYNEQFF TGCGCCAGCAGTTTGCGGGTCTCCTACAATGAGCAGTTCTTC
TRBJ2-1 . . TRBV5-1 CASNEGGNNEQFF TGCGCCAGCAACGAGGGGGGTAACAATGAGCAGTTCTTC
TRBJ2-7 . TRBD1 TRBV6-5 CASVRQGSYEQYF TGTGCCAGCGTTAGACAGGGGTCCTACGAGCAGTACTTC
TRBJ2-1 few . TRBV4-3 CASSQDLGGQSYNEQFF TGCGCCAGCAGCCAAGATCTTGGAGGACAATCCTACAATGAGCAGTTCTTC
TRBJ1-1 many . TRBV12-3/TRBV12-4 CASNAARGTEAFF TGTGCCAGCAATGCGGCTCGTGGAACTGAAGCTTTCTTT
TRBJ2-1 many . TRBV20-1 CSARVVEGQFF TGCAGTGCTAGAGTGGTCGAGGGGCAGTTCTTC
TRBJ2-6 . . TRBV25-1 CASSESKGLISGANVLTF TGTGCCAGCAGTGAATCAAAAGGGTTGATCTCCGGGGCCAACGTCCTGACTTTC
TRBJ1-4 few TRBD1 TRBV10-3 CAISETGASGEKLFF TGTGCCATCAGTGAGACAGGGGCGTCTGGTGAAAAACTGTTTTTT
TRBJ2-2 many . TRBV28 CASSSPGSFGPNTGELFF TGTGCCAGCAGTTCACCCGGGTCCTTCGGCCCGAACACCGGGGAGCTGTTTTTT
TRBJ1-1 . TRBD1 TRBV30 CACRPTGARTEAFF TGTGCCTGCAGACCGACAGGGGCGAGAACTGAAGCTTTCTTT
TRBJ2-2 . . TRBV6-1 CASRASTGELFF TGTGCCAGCAGGGCGTCCACCGGGGAGCTGTTTTTT
TRBJ1-1 many . TRBV30 CAWKRDILNTEAFF TGTGCCTGGAAGCGAGACATCCTGAACACTGAAGCTTTCTTT
TRBJ1-2 . . TRBV28 CASSLGPGEVYGYTF TGTGCCAGCAGCCTAGGACCAGGGGAAGTCTATGGCTACACCTTC
TRBJ1-2 few . TRBV28 CAIWGNYGYTF TGTGCCATTTGGGGTAATTATGGCTACACCTTC
TRBJ2-2 . . TRBV6-1 CASSDRTGELFF TGTGCCAGCAGTGACCGTACCGGGGAGCTGTTTTTT
TRBJ1-1 many TRBD1 TRBV7-2 CASSPGTAEQAFF TGTGCCAGCAGCCCCGGGACAGCAGAACAAGCTTTCTTT
TRBJ2-7 many . TRBV30 CACEPSGDRTYEQYF TGTGCCTGCGAACCCAGCGGAGACCGGACCTACGAGCAGTACTTC
TRBJ2-3 . TRBD2 TRBV5-1 CASSAGTSVTDTQYF TGCGCCAGCAGCGCAGGGACTAGCGTCACAGATACGCAGTATTTT
TRBJ2-2 many TRBD2 TRBV11-2 CASSLGPGGSHTGELFF TGTGCCAGCAGCTTAGGACCGGGAGGGTCGCACACCGGGGAGCTGTTTTTT
TRBJ2-3 many . TRBV5-6 CASTWGRDTQYF TGTGCCAGCACCTGGGGGAGAGATACGCAGTATTTT
TRBJ1-2 . . TRBV6-1 CASSFGGDYGYTF TGTGCCAGCAGTTTTGGAGGAGACTATGGCTACACCTTC
TRBJ2-1 many . TRBV20-1 CSAREAVYNEQFF TGCAGTGCTAGAGAGGCAGTCTACAATGAGCAGTTCTTC
TRBJ2-3 . . TRBV7-2 CASRGGGSGTPTSTDTQYF TGTGCCAGCAGGGGGGGGGGCAGCGGTACTCCTACTAGCACAGATACGCAGTATTTT
TRBJ2-7 many . TRBV5-6 CASSFSEYYEQYF TGTGCCAGCAGCTTTTCAGAGTATTACGAGCAGTACTTC
TRBJ2-7 many TRBD2 TRBV6-1 CASRSVAGSDEQYF TGTGCCAGCAGATCTGTAGCGGGAAGCGACGAGCAGTACTTC
TRBJ1-2 . . TRBV11-1 CASSLDPYGYTF TGTGCCAGCAGCTTGGACCCCTATGGCTACACCTTC
TRBJ2-2 . . TRBV19 CASSIGGNTGELFF TGTGCCAGTAGTATTGGGGGTAACACCGGGGAGCTGTTTTTT
TRBJ1-5 many . TRBV18 CASSPPGGRFNQPQHF TGTGCCAGCTCACCACCCGGAGGGAGATTCAATCAGCCCCAGCATTTT
TRBJ2-7 . . TRBV6-2/TRBV6-3 CASSYPAGRGREQYF TGTGCCAGCAGTTACCCCGCGGGCAGGGGCAGGGAGCAGTACTTC
TRBJ2-1 few TRBD2 TRBV12-3/TRBV12-4 CASSLYMGGSSYNEQFF TGTGCCAGCAGTTTATATATGGGGGGGAGCTCCTACAATGAGCAGTTCTTC
TRBJ2-1 many . TRBV20-1 CSARGPDRTYEQFF TGCAGTGCTAGAGGGCCGGACCGTACTTATGAGCAGTTCTTC